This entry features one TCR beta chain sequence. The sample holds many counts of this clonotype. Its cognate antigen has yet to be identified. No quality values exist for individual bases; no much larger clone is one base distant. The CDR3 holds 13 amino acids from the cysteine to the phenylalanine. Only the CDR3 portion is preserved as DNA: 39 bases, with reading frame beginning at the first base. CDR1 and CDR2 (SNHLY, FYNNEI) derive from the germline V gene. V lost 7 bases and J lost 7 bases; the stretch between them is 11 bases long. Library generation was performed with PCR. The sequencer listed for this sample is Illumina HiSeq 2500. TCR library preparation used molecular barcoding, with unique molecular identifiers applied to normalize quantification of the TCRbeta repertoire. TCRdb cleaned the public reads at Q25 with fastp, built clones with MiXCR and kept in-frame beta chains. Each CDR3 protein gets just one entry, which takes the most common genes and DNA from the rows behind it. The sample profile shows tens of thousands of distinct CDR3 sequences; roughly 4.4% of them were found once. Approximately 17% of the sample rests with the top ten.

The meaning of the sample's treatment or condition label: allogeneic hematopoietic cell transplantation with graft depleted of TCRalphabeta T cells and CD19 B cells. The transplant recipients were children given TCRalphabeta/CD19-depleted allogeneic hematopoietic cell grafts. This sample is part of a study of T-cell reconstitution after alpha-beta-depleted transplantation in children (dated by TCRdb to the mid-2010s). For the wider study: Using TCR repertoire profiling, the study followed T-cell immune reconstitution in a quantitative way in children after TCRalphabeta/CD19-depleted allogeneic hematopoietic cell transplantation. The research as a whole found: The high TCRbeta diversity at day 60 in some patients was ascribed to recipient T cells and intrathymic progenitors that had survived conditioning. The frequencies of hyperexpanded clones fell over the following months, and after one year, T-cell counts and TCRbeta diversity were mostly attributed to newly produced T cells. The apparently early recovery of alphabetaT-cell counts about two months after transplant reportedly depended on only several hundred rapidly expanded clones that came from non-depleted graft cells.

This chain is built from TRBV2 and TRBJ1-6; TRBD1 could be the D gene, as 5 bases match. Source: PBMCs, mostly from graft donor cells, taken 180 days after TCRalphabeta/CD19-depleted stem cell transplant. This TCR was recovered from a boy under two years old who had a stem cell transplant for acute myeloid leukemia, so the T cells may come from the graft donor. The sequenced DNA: TGTGCCAGCAAGGGGAATCCAAATTCACCCCTCCACTTT. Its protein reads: CASKGNPNSPLHF.